Below are 20 T cell receptor beta chains sequenced from a single sample in a study of blood T cells in healthy people across ages. For the second PCR, which ran for about 7 to 11 cycles, a sample-barcoded 5' primer and a J-beta primer mix were used. MiXCR, applied by TCRdb to the 5' RACE reads, yields one record per CDR3 protein. The data hold about 760,000 distinct CDR3 sequences, with about 56% observed a single time. Material: blood. The source is a man aged 35 to 55 in good health.

V is TRBV28 and J is TRBJ2-7, with 8 bases fitting TRBD1. Germline CDR1 reads MDHEN; CDR2 reads SYDVKM. The CDR3 has 15 residues. J gave up 2 bases and V 5 bases, and 8 bases lay outside the gene matches. The CDR3 loop reads CASSPSGGATYEQYF. Written as DNA, the CDR3 is TGTGCCAGCAGTCCCTCAGGGGGCGCGACCTACGAGCAGTACTTC. Together with reference TRBV28 and TRBJ2-7, the CDR3 gives the full variable domain: DVKVTQSSRYLVKRTGEKVFLECVQDMDHENMFWYRQDPGLGLRLIYFSYDVKMKEKGDIPEGYSVSREKKERFSLILESASTNQTSMYLCASSPSGGATYEQYFGPGTRLTVT.

V is TRBV3-1 and J is TRBJ1-2, with a weak D call TRBD1 (6 bases). There are 14 residues in the CDR3. Germline CDR1 LGHDT, CDR2 YNNKEL (reference sequence). Trimming stripped 0 bases from V and 8 bases from J, with 13 bases between. The chain's CDR3 is CASSQDKGHSGYTF. The DNA for the CDR3 is TGTGCCAGCAGCCAAGATAAGGGACATTCCGGCTACACCTTC.

The chain joins TRBV3-1 to TRBJ1-5; possible D gene TRBD1, 5 bases. V gave up 8 bases and J gave up 0 bases, with 20 bases separating them. Germline V gives CDR1 LGHDT, CDR2 YNNKEL (reference sequence). The CDR3 consists of 17 residues. The CDR3 region is CASVGDSGPGSNQPQHF. Written as DNA, the CDR3 is TGTGCCAGCGTAGGGGACTCTGGGCCGGGTAGCAATCAGCCCCAGCATTTT.

This clonotype has a handful of counts. This chain connects TRBV29-1 to TRBJ2-3, with 8 bases matching TRBD2. The CDR3 contains 15 residues. Germline CDR1 SQVTM, CDR2 ANQGSEA. V dropped 4 bases and J dropped 1; count of bases not matched to a gene: 7. The CDR3 DNA follows: TGCAGCGTTGCCGGACTAGCCCCCCGCACAGATACGCAGTATTTT. Its translation: CSVAGLAPRTDTQYF.

CDR3 region: CASSQSGTSGRYEQYF. For the CDR3, the DNA is TGCGCCAGCAGCCAGTCGGGGACTAGCGGGAGGTACGAGCAGTACTTC. This chain joins TRBV4-1 and TRBJ2-1; 15 bases align to TRBD2. The end of the DNA fits TRBJ2-7 better, so the J call may be wrong. Per the germline V gene, CDR1 is MGHRA and CDR2 is YSYEKL. CDR3 length: 16 residues.

This chain joins TRBV2 and TRBJ2-5; D is perhaps TRBD1 (5 bases). CDR3 length equals 11 residues. V was cut by 1 base and J by 12 bases, with 9 bases left in between. Germline V lookup: CDR1 SNHLY, CDR2 FYNNEI. This CDR3 is CASSEGGQEYF. The CDR3 DNA sequence: TGTGCCAGCAGTGAAGGGGGCCAAGAGTACTTC.

The chain recombines TRBV7-9 with TRBJ2-4; 7 nucleotides match TRBD1. Judging by the DNA end, TRBJ2-7 fits better; the J call may be wrong. This CDR3 contains 17 residues. The germline V gene has CDR1 SEHNR and CDR2 FQNEAQ (reference sequence). CDR3 DNA sequence: TGTGCCAGCAGCTTGGGTCCGGGCAGGGGGTTTGAATACGAGCAGTACTTC. It is translated as CASSLGPGRGFEYEQYF.

The V and J genes are TRBV2 and TRBJ2-3; D tentatively reads TRBD1 or TRBD2 (5 bases each). The germline gives CDR1 SNHLY, CDR2 FYNNEI. V shed 6 bases and J shed 2 bases, with 12 bases lying between them. This CDR3 has 14 amino acids. The CDR3 loop reads CASRNGALTDTQYF. CDR3 DNA sequence: TGTGCCAGCAGGAACGGGGCCCTCACAGATACGCAGTATTTT.

This clonotype was counted only a few times. The CDR3 bases are TGTGCCAGCAGCTTAGCCCGGGGAACTTACAATGAGCAGTTCTTC. It codes for CASSLARGTYNEQFF. The rearrangement links TRBV7-2 to TRBJ2-1, with D possibly matching TRBD2 (5 bases). V was shortened by 0 bases and J by 4 bases, with 10 bases between the two germline ends. Germline V gene data show CDR1 as SGHTA and CDR2 as FQGNSA. CDR3 length: 15 residues.

V is TRBV15 and J is TRBJ2-7, with 7 bases lining up with TRBD2. V shed 5 bases and J 1 base; nucleotides not matched to a gene: 8. The CDR3 consists of 15 residues. Germline CDR1 LNHNV, CDR2 YYDKDF (reference sequence). The CDR3 nucleotides read TGTGCCACCAGCCGTGGCGGGGGAGTGTCCTACGAGCAGTACTTC. Protein product: CATSRGGGVSYEQYF.

This clonotype was found many times. The chain links TRBV4-1 to TRBJ2-1, with 15 bases lining up with TRBD2. The germline gives CDR1 MGHRA, CDR2 YSYEKL. After removal of 4 bases from V and 7 bases from J, the junction contained 8 bases not matched to a gene. The CDR3 loop spans 17 amino acids. DNA of the CDR3: TGCGCCAGCAGCCCCGGACTAGCGGGAGGGTCCTGGAATGAGCAGTTCTTC. Its protein is CASSPGLAGGSWNEQFF.

Remarks on this clonotype: The junction and the germline gene differ at one end; a read error may be behind it. The chain couples TRBV9 to TRBJ2-5; 12 bases map to TRBD1. CDR3 length equals 19 residues. The germline V gene has CDR1 SGDLS and CDR2 YYNGEE. The CDR3 region is CASSVAGGQGAGYQEAQYF. The CDR3 DNA reads as TGTGCCAGCAGCGTAGCTGGGGGACAGGGGGCCGGGTACCAAGAGGCCCAGTACTTC.

The V and J genes are TRBV20-1 and TRBJ2-5; D not resolved. CDR1 DFQATT and CDR2 SNEGSKA come from the germline V gene (reference sequence). V lost 3 bases, J lost 3 bases, and 14 bases lay in between. This CDR3 spans 14 amino acids. This chain's CDR3 is CSASRSERKETQYF. As DNA, the CDR3 is TGCAGTGCTAGTCGGTCAGAGAGAAAAGAGACCCAGTACTTC.

The chain joins TRBV20-1 to TRBJ2-2, with TRBD1 matching over 9 bases. J was trimmed by 9 bases and V by 6 bases; bases with no gene match: 14. Per germline, CDR1 DFQATT and CDR2 SNEGSKA (reference sequence). This CDR3 contains 15 residues. The CDR3 DNA reads as TGCAGTGCACTCCCCGGACAGGGGACTAAATGGGAGCTGTTTTTT. Translated, it gives CSALPGQGTKWELFF.

The genes are TRBV7-3 and TRBJ1-1, with no clear D. The V and J ends lost 0 bases and 3 bases respectively, with 8 bases between them. Germline CDR1 SGHTA, CDR2 FQGTGA. The CDR3 is 14 residues long. The chain's CDR3 is CASSLTIRDTEAFF. The CDR3 nucleotides read TGTGCCAGCAGCTTAACCATTAGGGACACTGAAGCTTTCTTT.

This clonotype was detected ten times or more. This chain joins TRBV27 and TRBJ2-3; 16 nucleotides line up with TRBD2. Trimming cost V 5 bases and J 4 bases; bases outside gene matches: 3. The CDR3 is 16 residues long. Per germline, CDR1 MNHEY and CDR2 SMNVEV (reference sequence). This CDR3 is CASSLGTSGRADTQYF. CDR3 sequence (DNA): TGTGCCAGCAGTCTAGGGACTAGCGGGAGGGCAGATACGCAGTATTTT.

The genes are TRBV6-6 and TRBJ2-5, with unresolved D. In germline, CDR1 is MNHNY, CDR2 SVGAGI (reference sequence). The CDR3 extends over 12 amino acids. Trimming removed 2 bases at V and 3 bases at J, with 4 bases between. The CDR3 nucleotides read TGTGCCAGCAGTTACCTAGAAGAGACCCAGTACTTC. It specifies CASSYLEETQYF.

This clonotype was counted between two and nine times. This chain joins TRBV20-1 and TRBJ1-1; D is perhaps TRBD1 (5 bases). Trimming pared 3 bases from V and 0 bases from J, leaving 17 bases between. This CDR3 region has 16 residues. CDR1 DFQATT and CDR2 SNEGSKA come from the germline V gene (reference sequence). This CDR3 reads CSARGRGQSMNTEAFF. For the CDR3, the DNA is TGCAGTGCTAGGGGGAGGGGCCAATCCATGAACACTGAAGCTTTCTTT.

J is TRBJ2-7 and V is TRBV10-3; D unresolved. The CDR3 loop spans 11 amino acids. Trimming left V 3 bases short and J 4 bases short, with 4 bases between. Germline V CDR1 and CDR2: ENHRY, SYGVKD. The CDR3 region is CAISDFYEQYF. As DNA, the CDR3 is TGTGCCATCAGTGATTTTTACGAGCAGTACTTC.

The genes are TRBV5-1 and TRBJ1-1; D unclear. Between the trimmed V and J ends, which lost 2 bases and 6 bases, there was a span of 14 bases. The V gene's germline CDR1 is SGHRS and CDR2 YFSETQ. The CDR3 covers 14 residues. CDR3 in DNA: TGCGCCAGCAGCTTAATTTCGGGTGGCGCTGAAGCTTTCTTT. This translates into CASSLISGGAEAFF.